This TCR beta chain derives from a study of Ad26.COV2.S vaccination and SARS-CoV-2 variants (dated by TCRdb to the early 2020s). General notes on the study: Donors in the vaccine arm were drawn from COV1001, a phase I-IIa trial of Ad26.COV2.S in healthy adults that was multicentre, randomized, double-blind and placebo-controlled. A total of 32 samples were included in the TCR-sequenced set, comprising around 19 Ad26.COV2.S vaccine recipients, 5 placebo recipients and 8 SARS-CoV-2 convalescent individuals. Dosing of Ad26.COV2.S was intramuscular, at either 5x10^10 or 1x10^11 viral particles, delivered as one shot or as two shots spaced 56 days apart. Trial participants were randomized into five groups of five, in which low-dose or high-dose Ad26.COV2.S was given once or twice, or placebo was given on both occasions. Blinding of investigators to trial group allocation was maintained during experiments and outcome assessment. Sequencing of the TCRbeta repertoire served to evaluate the specificity and breadth of SARS-CoV-2-reactive T cell receptors following Ad26.COV2.S vaccination.

TCRbeta CDR3 regions were sequenced with the immunoSEQ Assay. After extraction, genomic DNA underwent amplification by bias-controlled multiplex PCR, followed by high-throughput sequencing. The authors' analysis ran thus. Collapsing and filtering of sequences were performed to quantify the absolute abundance of each unique TCRbeta CDR3 region. T cell fraction was estimated by normalizing TCRbeta template counts to usable DNA, with usable DNA measured through amplification of reference genes found in all nucleated cells. Repertoire TCRs were annotated as SARS-CoV-2-specific when V gene, CDR3 amino acid sequence and J gene were exactly matched to a known reactive TCR set. MIRA supplied the reference SARS-CoV-2 TCR set, which was filtered for enrichment in COVID-19-positive ImmuneCODE repertoires so that public or cross-reactive TCRs were removed. Drawing on the MIRA antigens, annotated TCRs were analysed further at the level of specific ORF or position within ORF. Breadth was defined as the number of annotated unique rearrangements divided by the total number of unique productive rearrangements, and depth was defined as the summed frequency of the annotated unique rearrangements. Two-sided Wilcoxon rank-sum tests were used to compare TCR breadth between groups. The immuneACCESS repertoire file appears here via TCRdb, limited to in-frame rearrangements. These files lack a portion of the clones; in checked studies, under half of the deficit traces to unresolved V genes, and the cause of the others is not known. D and trimming come from the DNA, and the V and J calls and clone size come from that table. Present in this sample are roughly 350,000 clones, around 87% of which were seen just once. The top ten hold 3.4% of the sample.

Deletion took 5 bases off V and 4 bases off J, with a span of 13 bases between the germline ends. Via the germline V gene, CDR1 is SGHAT and CDR2 FQNNGV. The CDR3 runs 14 residues from the cysteine to the phenylalanine. Only CDR3 DNA remains: 42 bases, in frame from the first base. This specimen's treatment or condition label, per the study, means: over 15 received Ad26.COV2.S at low or high dose, single or two shots; about 5 received placebo; per-sample allocation not given. Repertoires of vaccine and placebo recipients were sequenced from samples taken on day 63 after the first injection. Cohort 1b enrolled 20 to 30 adults aged 18-55 years at a single site in Boston, USA, between 29 July and 7 August 2020. As a vaccine, Ad26.COV2.S was a replication-incompetent adenovirus type 26 vector that expressed a prefusion-stabilized SARS-CoV-2 spike protein derived from the original Wuhan strain. Findings and caveats that apply to the study as a whole: Vaccine and placebo recipients had similar non-spike TCR breadth, a finding consistent with the vaccine containing only spike. Comparing responses between vaccine doses or regimens was not something the study was powered to do. Compared with placebo recipients, Ad26.COV2.S recipients showed higher spike-specific TCR breadth (P = 0.0014). After vaccination, substantial breadth of spike-specific CD8+ and CD4+ T cell responses was reported. According to the authors, total T cell responses may have been underestimated by the TCR breadth and depth analyses.

Regarding this clone: This receptor's antigen is unknown. No quality values exist for individual bases; no much larger clone is one base distant.

The V and J genes are TRBV11-2 and TRBJ2-3; the D gene cannot be resolved reliably. The receptor comes from a person aged 18-60 years who received the Ad26.COV2.S COVID-19 vaccine or a placebo. The sequencing here drew on peripheral blood, taken in a trial of Ad26.COV2.S vaccine versus placebo. In nucleotides, the sequence is TGTGCCAGCAGCCCAACAACTGCGTCAGATACGCAGTATTTT. Its protein is CASSPTTASDTQYF.